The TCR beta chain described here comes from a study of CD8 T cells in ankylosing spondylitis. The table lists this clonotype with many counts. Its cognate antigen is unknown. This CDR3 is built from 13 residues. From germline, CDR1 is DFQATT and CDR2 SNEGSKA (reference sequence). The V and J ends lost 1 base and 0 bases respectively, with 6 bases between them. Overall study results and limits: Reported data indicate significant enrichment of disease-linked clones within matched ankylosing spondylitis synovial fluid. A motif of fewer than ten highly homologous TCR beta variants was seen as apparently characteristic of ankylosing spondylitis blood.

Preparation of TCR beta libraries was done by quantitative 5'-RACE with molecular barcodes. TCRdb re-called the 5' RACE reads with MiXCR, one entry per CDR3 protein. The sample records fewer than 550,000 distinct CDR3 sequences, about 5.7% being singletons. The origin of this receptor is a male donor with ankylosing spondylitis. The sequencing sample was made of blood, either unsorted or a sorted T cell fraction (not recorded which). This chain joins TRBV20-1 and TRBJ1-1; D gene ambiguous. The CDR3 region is CSARARMNTEAFF. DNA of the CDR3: TGCAGTGCTAGAGCCAGAATGAACACTGAAGCTTTCTTT.